What follows is one T cell receptor beta chain and its context. The trim removed 5 bases at V and 7 bases at J, leaving 4 bases unmatched. Germline assignment: CDR1 SGHTA and CDR2 FQGNSA. The CDR3 contains 12 residues. TCRdb's copy holds only in-frame clones and misses some; the assay was immunoSEQ multiplex PCR. The profile covers around 250,000 clones, with roughly nine tenths appearing a single time and about 1.7% taken by the ten largest. This entry belongs to a study of blood T cell repertoires in COVID-19. This receptor was taken from a woman aged 55-70 years who had recovered from COVID-19. The chain couples TRBV7-2 to TRBJ1-1; 7 bases align to TRBD1. Sequenced sample: peripheral blood. The CDR3 DNA reads as TGTGCCAGCAGCCAGACAGGGTTTGAAGCTTTCTTT. Its protein is CASSQTGFEAFF.